A selection of T cell receptor beta chains follows, all from one sample in a study of control samples from healthy donors and cancer patients. Data came from immunoSEQ multiplex PCR; TCRdb stores just in-frame clones and leaves some out. Here the sample spans 78,000 or so clones, over 75% being singletons. The sample comprised blood. The receptor source for this set is a woman in her forties or fifties in good health. CDR3s include the opening cysteine and the closing phenylalanine or tryptophan. A D gene is named only where the DNA matches it firmly. Not every row has a clone size; where given, it reads once, few, many or a size class.

clone_size j_call cdr3_length d_call v_call cdr3_aa cdr3_nt
. TRBJ1-6 13 . TRBV5-4 CASSLGWNSPLHF TGTGCCAGCAGCTTGGGGTGGAATTCACCCCTCCACTTT
once TRBJ1-6 13 TRBD1 TRBV2 CASKDRANSPLHF TGTGCCAGCAAAGACAGGGCTAATTCACCCCTCCACTTT
. TRBJ1-3 15 . TRBV5-1 CASSGGRETGNTIYF TGCGCCAGCAGCGGAGGCAGGGAAACTGGAAACACCATATATTTT
. TRBJ1-3 16 TRBD1 TRBV25-1 CASSEDRRSGGNTIYF TGTGCCAGCAGTGAGGACAGGAGGTCCGGTGGAAACACCATATATTTT
. TRBJ1-3 14 . TRBV10-3 CAISLAGIGNTIYF TGTGCCATCAGTTTGGCAGGGATCGGAAACACCATATATTTT
. TRBJ2-7 11 . TRBV5-1 CASSGVNEQYF TGCGCCAGCAGCGGAGTGAACGAGCAGTACTTC
few TRBJ1-2 17 TRBD1 TRBV7-2 CASSLGTGGVGTYGYTF TGTGCCAGCAGCTTAGGGACAGGGGGCGTAGGCACCTATGGCTACACCTTC
. TRBJ2-1 14 TRBD1 TRBV5-6 CASSLGTGYNEQFF TGTGCCAGCAGCTTGGGGACAGGGTACAATGAGCAGTTCTTC
. TRBJ2-7 13 . TRBV7-2 CASTLGVAYEQYF TGTGCCAGCACACTAGGTGTGGCGTACGAGCAGTACTTC
. TRBJ2-7 15 TRBD2 TRBV4-1 CASSQVGGRRKEQYF TGCGCCAGCAGCCAAGTAGGCGGGAGGCGTAAGGAGCAGTACTTC
. TRBJ1-5 14 . TRBV5-1 CASSLTAGSQPQHF TGCGCCAGCAGCTTGACGGCAGGGAGCCAGCCCCAGCATTTT
. TRBJ2-3 16 TRBD2 TRBV19 CASSTKLAGLTDTQYF TGTGCCAGTAGTACCAAACTAGCGGGGCTCACAGATACGCAGTATTTT
. TRBJ1-1 13 TRBD1 TRBV3-1/TRBV3-2 CASRGSGGTEAFF TGTGCCAGCAGGGGGTCAGGGGGCACTGAAGCTTTCTTT
. TRBJ2-1 13 TRBD1 TRBV28 CASSSGQGDEQFF TGTGCCAGCAGTTCCGGACAGGGGGATGAGCAGTTCTTC
. TRBJ1-2 14 . TRBV6-6 CASSYRVANYGYTF TGTGCCAGCAGTTACCGGGTCGCTAACTATGGCTACACCTTC
. TRBJ2-5 13 . TRBV28 CASSLPGAETQYF TGTGCCAGCAGTTTACCAGGGGCAGAGACCCAGTACTTC
. TRBJ1-4 14 . TRBV28 CASRRGPPNEKLFF TGTGCCAGCAGGAGGGGTCCCCCTAATGAAAAACTGTTTTTT
. TRBJ1-5 14 . TRBV6-5 CASSSGGYNQPQHF TGTGCCAGCAGTTCTGGGGGGTACAATCAGCCCCAGCATTTT
. TRBJ2-3 15 . TRBV18 CASSLSGGERDTQYF TGTGCCAGCTCACTCTCAGGCGGGGAGAGGGATACGCAGTATTTT
once TRBJ2-2 16 . TRBV18 CASSRRMDKNTGELFF TGTGCCAGCTCACGCCGGATGGATAAAAACACCGGGGAGCTGTTTTTT
. TRBJ2-1 16 TRBD2 TRBV3-1/TRBV3-2 CASSPGTSFSYNEQFF TGTGCCAGCAGCCCGGGGACTAGCTTCTCCTACAATGAGCAGTTCTTC
. TRBJ1-1 14 . TRBV6-5 CASSRGALNTEAFF TGTGCCAGCAGCCGAGGGGCCTTGAACACTGAAGCTTTCTTT
. TRBJ1-5 16 TRBD1 TRBV27 CASSITGTGGYQPQHF TGTGCCAGCAGTATAACCGGGACAGGGGGATATCAGCCCCAGCATTTT
. TRBJ1-1 14 TRBD1 TRBV7-3 CASSRTGANTEAFF TGTGCCAGCAGCCGGACAGGGGCGAACACTGAAGCTTTCTTT
. TRBJ1-4 14 . TRBV6-5 CASSLSGSNEKLFF TGTGCCAGCAGTCTTTCAGGGAGTAATGAAAAACTGTTTTTT
. TRBJ2-2 14 . TRBV2 CASSVDDRAGELFF TGTGCCAGCAGTGTGGATGATAGGGCCGGGGAGCTGTTTTTT
. TRBJ2-7 14 . TRBV28 CASTTGQGLYEQYF TGTGCCAGCACGACTGGGCAGGGGCTTTACGAGCAGTACTTC
medium-sized TRBJ2-1 13 . TRBV7-9 CASSLVVENEQFF TGTGCCAGCAGCTTAGTTGTCGAAAATGAGCAGTTCTTC
. TRBJ1-5 15 . TRBV7-8 CASSLGDFSNQPQHF TGTGCCAGCAGCTTAGGAGATTTTAGCAATCAGCCCCAGCATTTT
. TRBJ2-7 15 TRBD1 TRBV28 CASSFPQGAAYEQYF TGTGCCAGCAGTTTCCCCCAGGGGGCGGCCTACGAGCAGTACTTC
. TRBJ2-2 13 . TRBV6-5 CASSYGRAGELFF TGTGCCAGCAGTTACGGAAGGGCCGGGGAGCTGTTTTTT
. TRBJ2-1 18 TRBD2 TRBV28 CASSPGVAGSGSYNEQFF TGTGCCAGCAGCCCCGGGGTAGCGGGAAGTGGCTCCTACAATGAGCAGTTCTTC
. TRBJ2-7 14 TRBD1 TRBV12-5 CASGFGTGSYEQYF TGTGCTAGTGGTTTCGGGACAGGCTCCTACGAGCAGTACTTC